Below are 2 T cell receptor beta chains sequenced from a single sample in a study of OX40 agonist ivuxolimab in advanced cancers. Sequenced by immunoSEQ multiplex PCR; TCRdb stores in-frame clones only, minus some. The top ten hold about 5% of the sample, which has roughly 67,000 clones, 70% to 90% seen once. The sample in question was CD4+ or CD8+ T cells sorted from blood, obtained in a trial of the OX40 agonist ivuxolimab. These receptor sequences come from an adult with an advanced solid tumor such as melanoma, head and neck, liver or kidney cancer.

V usage is TRBV28 and J usage is TRBJ1-5, with D possibly TRBD1 on 5 matching bases. V lost 6 bases and J lost 4, with 13 bases in between. The CDR3 has 14 residues. The germline V gene encodes CDR1 MDHEN and CDR2 SYDVKM. The CDR3 is CASSHDGGNQPQHF. The DNA for the CDR3 is TGTGCCAGCAGCCACGACGGGGGGAATCAGCCCCAGCATTTT.

The chain combines TRBV18 with TRBJ1-2, with a weak D call TRBD1 (6 bases). Trimming removed 6 bases at V and 7 bases at J, with 18 bases between. The germline gives CDR1 KGHSH, CDR2 LQKENI. The CDR3 consists of 14 residues. The CDR3 DNA follows: TGTGCCAGCTCGAACTACCAGGGGAAATCTGGCTACACCTTC. Its protein product is CASSNYQGKSGYTF.